Listed here are 10 T cell receptor beta chains from one sample, sequenced in a study of cytomegalovirus exposure and HLA in healthy donors. Assay used: immunoSEQ multiplex PCR; TCRdb lists only in-frame clones, some missing. The sample lists 90,000 to 140,000 clones, about 86% seen once, with 3% to 4% in the top ten. The sequenced sample consisted of PBMCs. The receptors here all came from a woman aged 18-29 years in good health and CMV-seropositive.

The chain links TRBV29-1 to TRBJ2-5; 7 bases match TRBD2. V gave up 6 bases and J gave up 5 bases; unmatched junction bases: 6. There are 12 residues in the CDR3. Germline V gives CDR1 SQVTM, CDR2 ANQGSEA. DNA of the CDR3: TGCAGCGTCCCCTGGGGGGGGGAGACCCAGTACTTC. Translating gives CSVPWGGETQYF.

DNA of the CDR3: TGCAGCGTTGCCCGCGACAGTAACACTGAAGCTTTCTTT. Translated, it gives CSVARDSNTEAFF. V gene TRBV29-1 combines with J gene TRBJ1-1; tentatively, D is TRBD1 (5 bases). The CDR3 extends over 13 amino acids. V shed 4 bases and J shed 2 bases, with 11 bases lying between them. Germline V gives CDR1 SQVTM, CDR2 ANQGSEA.

This chain connects TRBV5-1 to TRBJ2-1, with 9 bases matching TRBD1. V shed 7 bases and J 7 bases; nucleotides not matched to a gene: 12. The germline CDR1 and CDR2 sequences are SGHRS and YFSETQ. CDR3 length equals 15 residues. The CDR3 coding sequence is TGCGCCAGCTCCCTGGGGGACAGGGACCTAAATGAGCAGTTCTTC. Residues: CASSLGDRDLNEQFF.

The J gene is TRBJ2-7, the V gene TRBV10-2, with 11 positions matching TRBD2. V was clipped by 3 bases and J by 3 bases; unmatched bases: 7. The CDR3 is 16 amino acids. Germline V gene data show CDR1 as WSHSY and CDR2 as SAAADI. DNA of the CDR3: TGCGCCAGCAGTGAAATGGCTAGCGGGAGGAGCTACGAGCAGTACTTC. The encoded protein is CASSEMASGRSYEQYF.

The V and J genes are TRBV19 and TRBJ2-3; the match to TRBD2 covers 9 bases. Germline V CDR1 and CDR2: LNHDA, SQIVND (reference sequence). The CDR3 consists of 18 residues. V lost 7 bases and J lost 4; bases outside the gene matches: 18. CDR3 loop: CASNGQGRLAGEADTQYF. The DNA of the CDR3 is TGTGCCAGTAACGGTCAAGGTCGCTTAGCGGGGGAGGCAGATACGCAGTATTTT. Using reference TRBV19 and TRBJ2-3 for the parts outside the CDR3, the full variable domain is DGGITQSPKYLFRKEGQNVTLSCEQNLNHDAMYWYRQDPGQGLRLIYYSQIVNDFQKGDIAEGYSVSREKKESFPLTVTSAQKNPTAFYLCASNGQGRLAGEADTQYFGPGTRLTVL.

This clone appeared once. The V and J genes are TRBV6-5 and TRBJ1-6, with D unclear. V was trimmed by 4 bases and J by 8 bases, leaving 12 bases between them. CDR3 length: 14 amino acids. CDR1 is MNHEY and CDR2 is SVGAGI in the germline V gene. The DNA of the CDR3 is TGTGCCAGCAGTTCCGAGGGAATAGATTCACCCCTCCACTTT. Its translation is CASSSEGIDSPLHF.

The rearrangement joins TRBV6-1 to TRBJ2-1, with no clear D. The V end was cut by 2 bases, the J end by 0 bases, with 8 bases between. This CDR3 has 15 amino acids. The germline CDR1 and CDR2 sequences are MNHNS and SASEGT. The CDR3 region has the DNA TGTGCCAGCAGTGAAATGGCGGTCTCCTACAATGAGCAGTTCTTC. Translation gives CASSEMAVSYNEQFF.

The rearrangement uses TRBV5-4 and TRBJ2-1; 7 bases agree with TRBD2. Unmatched junction bases numbered 2, after V lost 5 bases and J lost 0 bases. The CDR3 contains 14 residues. From germline, CDR1 is SGHNT and CDR2 YYREEE (reference sequence). The chain's CDR3 is CASRLAASYNEQFF. The CDR3 coding sequence is TGTGCCAGCAGGCTAGCGGCCTCCTACAATGAGCAGTTCTTC. Looking up the rest from reference TRBV5-4 and TRBJ2-1 gives the full variable domain: ETGVTQSPTHLIKTRGQQVTLRCSSQSGHNTVSWYQQALGQGPQFIFQYYREEENGRGNFPPRFSGLQFPNYSSELNVNALELDDSALYLCASRLAASYNEQFFGPGTRLTVL.

The chain's CDR3 is CASKGQSPTQFF. For the CDR3, the DNA is TGTGCCAGCAAGGGACAGTCCCCGACGCAGTTCTTC. The chain has TRBV6-5 and TRBJ2-1, with 7 bases identical to TRBD1. Germline V gene data show CDR1 as MNHEY and CDR2 as SVGAGI. V lost 7 bases to trimming and J lost 12 bases; unmatched junction nucleotides: 9. This CDR3 has 12 residues.

This sequence joins TRBV2 and TRBJ1-6, with a possible D match to TRBD1 (5 bases). There are 12 residues in the CDR3. The V and J ends lost 6 bases and 9 bases respectively, with 9 bases between them. CDR1 is SNHLY, CDR2 FYNNEI, per germline. In DNA, the CDR3 is TGTGCCAGCAGGGAGACAGTTTCACCCCTCCACTTT. Translated: CASRETVSPLHF.